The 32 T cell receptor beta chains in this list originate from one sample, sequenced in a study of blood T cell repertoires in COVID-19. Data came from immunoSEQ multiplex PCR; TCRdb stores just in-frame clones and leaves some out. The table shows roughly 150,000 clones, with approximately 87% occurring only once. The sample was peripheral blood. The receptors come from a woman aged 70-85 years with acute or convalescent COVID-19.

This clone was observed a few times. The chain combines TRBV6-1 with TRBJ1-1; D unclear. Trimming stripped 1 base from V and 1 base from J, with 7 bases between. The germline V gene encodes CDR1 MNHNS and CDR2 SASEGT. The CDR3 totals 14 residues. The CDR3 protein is CASSEGGKNTEAFF. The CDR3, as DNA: TGTGCCAGCAGTGAAGGAGGCAAGAACACTGAAGCTTTCTTT.

CDR3 protein: CASSYGQVTGELFF. The CDR3 nucleotides read TGTGCCAGCAGTTATGGCCAGGTCACCGGGGAGCTGTTTTTT. This rearrangement joins TRBV6-2 or TRBV6-3 to TRBJ2-2, with D unresolved. The CDR3 is 14 amino acids. Trimming removed 3 bases at V and 4 bases at J, with 9 bases between. Per germline, CDR1 MNHEY and CDR2 SVGEGT.

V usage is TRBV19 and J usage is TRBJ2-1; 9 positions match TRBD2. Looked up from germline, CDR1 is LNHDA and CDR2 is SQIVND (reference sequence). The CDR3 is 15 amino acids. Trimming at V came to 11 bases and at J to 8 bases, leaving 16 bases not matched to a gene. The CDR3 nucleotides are TGTGCCTGTTCGTCCCTTAGCGGGAGCACGGATGAGCAGTTCTTC. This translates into CACSSLSGSTDEQFF.

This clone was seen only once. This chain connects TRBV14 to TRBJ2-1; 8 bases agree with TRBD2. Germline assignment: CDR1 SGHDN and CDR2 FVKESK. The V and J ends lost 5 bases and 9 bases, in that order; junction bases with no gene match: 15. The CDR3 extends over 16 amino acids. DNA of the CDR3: TGTGCCAGCAGCGACCGGGGGAGCGGGAGATGGGGTGAGCAGTTCTTC. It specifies CASSDRGSGRWGEQFF.

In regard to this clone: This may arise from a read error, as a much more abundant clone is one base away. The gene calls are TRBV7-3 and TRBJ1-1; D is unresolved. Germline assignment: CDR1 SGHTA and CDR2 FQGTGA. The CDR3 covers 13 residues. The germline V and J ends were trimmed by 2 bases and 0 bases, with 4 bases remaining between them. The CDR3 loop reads CASSLEMNTEAFF. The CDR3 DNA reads TGTGCCAGCAGCTTAGAGATGAACACTGAAGCTTTCTTT.

CDR3 region: CASSPGLRSGGAAEQFF. The CDR3 DNA reads TGTGCCAGCAGCCCTGGGTTGAGGAGCGGGGGGGCCGCTGAGCAGTTCTTC. The chain carries TRBV3-1 (or the pseudogene TRBV3-2) and TRBJ2-1; TRBD2 matches 10 bases. After removal of 4 bases from V and 9 bases from J, the junction contained 15 bases not matched to a gene. Germline CDR1 reads LGHDT; CDR2 reads YNNKEL (reference sequence). This CDR3 contains 17 residues.

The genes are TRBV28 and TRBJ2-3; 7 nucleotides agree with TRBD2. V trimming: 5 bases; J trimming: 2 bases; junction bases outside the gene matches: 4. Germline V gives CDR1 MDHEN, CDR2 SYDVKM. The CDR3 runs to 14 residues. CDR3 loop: CASSHRDYTDTQYF. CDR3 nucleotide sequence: TGTGCCAGCAGTCACCGGGACTACACAGATACGCAGTATTTT. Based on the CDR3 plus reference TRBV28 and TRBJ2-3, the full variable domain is DVKVTQSSRYLVKRTGEKVFLECVQDMDHENMFWYRQDPGLGLRLIYFSYDVKMKEKGDIPEGYSVSREKKERFSLILESASTNQTSMYLCASSHRDYTDTQYFGPGTRLTVL.

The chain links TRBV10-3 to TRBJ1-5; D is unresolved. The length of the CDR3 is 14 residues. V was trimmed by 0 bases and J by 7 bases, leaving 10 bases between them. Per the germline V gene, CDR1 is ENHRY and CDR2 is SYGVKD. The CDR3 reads CAISESGDGQPQHF. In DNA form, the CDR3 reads TGTGCCATCAGTGAGTCAGGAGATGGGCAGCCCCAGCATTTT.

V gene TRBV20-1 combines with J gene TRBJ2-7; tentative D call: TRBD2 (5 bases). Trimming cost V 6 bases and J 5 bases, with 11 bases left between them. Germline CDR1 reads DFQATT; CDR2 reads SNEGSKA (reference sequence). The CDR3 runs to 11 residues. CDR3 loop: CSATDGDEQYF. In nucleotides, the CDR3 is TGCAGTGCAACGGACGGGGACGAGCAGTACTTC.

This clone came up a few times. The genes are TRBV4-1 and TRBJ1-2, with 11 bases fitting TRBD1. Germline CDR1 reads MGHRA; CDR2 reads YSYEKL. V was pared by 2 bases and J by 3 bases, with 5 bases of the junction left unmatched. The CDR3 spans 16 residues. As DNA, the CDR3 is TGCGCCAGCAGCCAAAGTTGGGGACAGGGGGACTATGGCTACACCTTC. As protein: CASSQSWGQGDYGYTF.

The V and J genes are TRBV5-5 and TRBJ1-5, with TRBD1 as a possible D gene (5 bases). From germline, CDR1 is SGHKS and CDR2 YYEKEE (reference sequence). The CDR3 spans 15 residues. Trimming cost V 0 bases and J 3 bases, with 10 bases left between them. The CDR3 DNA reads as TGTGCCAGCAGCTTGGCCAGGGCCCCCAATCAGCCCCAGCATTTT. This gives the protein CASSLARAPNQPQHF.

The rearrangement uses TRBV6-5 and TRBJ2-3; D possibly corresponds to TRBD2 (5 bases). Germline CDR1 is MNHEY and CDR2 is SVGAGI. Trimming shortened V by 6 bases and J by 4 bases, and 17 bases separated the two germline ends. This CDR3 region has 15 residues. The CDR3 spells CASSPFEWGADTQYF. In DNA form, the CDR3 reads TGTGCCAGCAGCCCATTTGAATGGGGAGCAGATACGCAGTATTTT.

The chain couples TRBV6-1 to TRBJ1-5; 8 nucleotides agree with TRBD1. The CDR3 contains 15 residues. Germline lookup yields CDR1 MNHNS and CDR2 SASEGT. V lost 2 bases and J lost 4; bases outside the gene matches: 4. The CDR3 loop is CASSEQGQGNQPQHF. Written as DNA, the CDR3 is TGTGCCAGCAGTGAACAAGGACAGGGTAATCAGCCCCAGCATTTT.

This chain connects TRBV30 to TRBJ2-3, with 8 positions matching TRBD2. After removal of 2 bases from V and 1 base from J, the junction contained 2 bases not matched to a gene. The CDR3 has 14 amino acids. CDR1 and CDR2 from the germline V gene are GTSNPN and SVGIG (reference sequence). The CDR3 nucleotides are TGTGCCTGGAGTCGGGGGGGCGGCACAGATACGCAGTATTTT. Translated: CAWSRGGGTDTQYF.

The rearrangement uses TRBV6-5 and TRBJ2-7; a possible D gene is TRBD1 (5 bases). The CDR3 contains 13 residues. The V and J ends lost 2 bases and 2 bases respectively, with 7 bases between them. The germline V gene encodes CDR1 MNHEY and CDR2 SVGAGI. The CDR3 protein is CASSYGAAYEQYF. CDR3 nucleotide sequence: TGTGCCAGCAGTTACGGGGCAGCCTACGAGCAGTACTTC.

The CDR3 sequence: CASKAGESTEAFF. For the CDR3, the DNA is TGCGCCAGCAAAGCAGGGGAAAGCACTGAAGCTTTCTTT. The gene calls are TRBV5-1 and TRBJ1-1; D is possibly TRBD1 (6 bases). Germline V gene data show CDR1 as SGHRS and CDR2 as YFSETQ. Trimming stripped 6 bases from V and 4 bases from J, with 13 bases between. The CDR3 has 13 amino acids.

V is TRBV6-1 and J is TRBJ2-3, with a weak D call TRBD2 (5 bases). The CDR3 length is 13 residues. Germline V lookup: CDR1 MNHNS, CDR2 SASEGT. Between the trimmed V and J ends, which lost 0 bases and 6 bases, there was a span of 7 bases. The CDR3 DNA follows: TGTGCCAGCAGTGAAGCGTGGACTGATACGCAGTATTTT. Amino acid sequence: CASSEAWTDTQYF.

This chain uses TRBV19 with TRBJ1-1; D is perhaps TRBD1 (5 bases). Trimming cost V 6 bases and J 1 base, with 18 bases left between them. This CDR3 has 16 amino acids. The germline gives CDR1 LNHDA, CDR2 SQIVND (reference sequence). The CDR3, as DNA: TGTGCCAGTAGATTACTAAGGGGTCAGGGGAACACTGAAGCTTTCTTT. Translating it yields CASRLLRGQGNTEAFF.

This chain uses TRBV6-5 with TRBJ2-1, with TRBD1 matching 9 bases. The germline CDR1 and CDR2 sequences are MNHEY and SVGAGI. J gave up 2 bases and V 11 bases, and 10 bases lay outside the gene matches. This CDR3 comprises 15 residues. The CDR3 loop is CAAERDRVPYNEQFF. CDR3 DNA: TGTGCCGCGGAGCGGGACAGGGTCCCCTACAATGAGCAGTTCTTC.

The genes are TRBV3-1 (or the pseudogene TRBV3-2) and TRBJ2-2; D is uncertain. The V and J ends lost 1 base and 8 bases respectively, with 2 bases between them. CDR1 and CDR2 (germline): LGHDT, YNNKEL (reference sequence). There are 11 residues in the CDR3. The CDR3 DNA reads TGTGCCAGCAGCCAAGCAGGGGAGCTGTTTTTT. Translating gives CASSQAGELFF.

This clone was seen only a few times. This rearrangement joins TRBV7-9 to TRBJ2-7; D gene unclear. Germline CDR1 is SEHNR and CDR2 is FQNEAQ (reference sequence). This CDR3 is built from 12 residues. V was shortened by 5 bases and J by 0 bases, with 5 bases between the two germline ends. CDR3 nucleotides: TGTGCCAGCAGCCACTCCTCCTACGAGCAGTACTTC. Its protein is CASSHSSYEQYF. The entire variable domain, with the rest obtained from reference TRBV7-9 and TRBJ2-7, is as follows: DTGVSQNPRHKITKRGQNVTFRCDPISEHNRLYWYRQTLGQGPEFLTYFQNEAQLEKSRLLSDRFSAERPKGSFSTLEIQRTEQGDSAMYLCASSHSSYEQYFGPGTRLTVT.

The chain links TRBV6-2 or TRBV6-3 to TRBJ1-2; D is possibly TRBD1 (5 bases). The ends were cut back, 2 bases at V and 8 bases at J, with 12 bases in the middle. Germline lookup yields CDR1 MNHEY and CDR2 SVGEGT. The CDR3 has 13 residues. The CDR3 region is CASSYSQGGGYTF. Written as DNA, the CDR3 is TGTGCCAGCAGTTACAGCCAGGGAGGCGGCTACACCTTC.

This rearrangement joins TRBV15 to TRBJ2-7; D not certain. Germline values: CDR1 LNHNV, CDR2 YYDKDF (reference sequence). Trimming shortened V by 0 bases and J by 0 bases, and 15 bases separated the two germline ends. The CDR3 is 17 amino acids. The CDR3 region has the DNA TGTGCCACCAGCAGAGAACCCCGGCGGCTCGGCTCCTACGAGCAGTACTTC. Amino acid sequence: CATSREPRRLGSYEQYF.

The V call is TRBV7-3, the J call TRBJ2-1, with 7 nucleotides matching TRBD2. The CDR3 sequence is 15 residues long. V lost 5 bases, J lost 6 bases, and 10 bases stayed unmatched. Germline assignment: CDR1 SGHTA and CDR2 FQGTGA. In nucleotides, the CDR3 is TGTGCCAGCAGCCACCTGGGAGGGGCGCCCAATGAGCAGTTCTTC. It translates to CASSHLGGAPNEQFF.

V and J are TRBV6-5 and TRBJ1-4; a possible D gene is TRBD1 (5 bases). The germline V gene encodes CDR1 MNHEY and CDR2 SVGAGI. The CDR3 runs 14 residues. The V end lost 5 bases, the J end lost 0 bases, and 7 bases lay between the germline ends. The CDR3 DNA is TGTGCCAGCAGTCCCAGGGCAACTAATGAAAAACTGTTTTTT. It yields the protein CASSPRATNEKLFF.

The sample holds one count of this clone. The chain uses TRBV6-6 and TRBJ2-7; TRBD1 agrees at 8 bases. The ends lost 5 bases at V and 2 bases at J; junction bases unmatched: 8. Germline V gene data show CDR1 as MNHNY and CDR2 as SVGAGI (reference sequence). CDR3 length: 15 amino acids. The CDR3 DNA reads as TGTGCCAGCAGTCAACCGACAGGGGTTACCTACGAGCAGTACTTC. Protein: CASSQPTGVTYEQYF.

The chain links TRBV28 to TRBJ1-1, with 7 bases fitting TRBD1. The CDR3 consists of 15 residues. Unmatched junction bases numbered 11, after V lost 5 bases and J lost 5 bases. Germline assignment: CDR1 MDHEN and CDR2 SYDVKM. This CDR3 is CASSVPTGRGTEAFF. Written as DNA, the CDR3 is TGTGCCAGCAGTGTCCCGACAGGGCGGGGTACTGAAGCTTTCTTT.

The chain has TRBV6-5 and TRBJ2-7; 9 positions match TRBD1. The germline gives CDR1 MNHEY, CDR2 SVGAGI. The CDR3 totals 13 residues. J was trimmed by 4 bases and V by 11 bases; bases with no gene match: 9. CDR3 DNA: TGTGCCGGCACCGGGACAGGGACTTACGAGCAGTACTTC. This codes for CAGTGTGTYEQYF.

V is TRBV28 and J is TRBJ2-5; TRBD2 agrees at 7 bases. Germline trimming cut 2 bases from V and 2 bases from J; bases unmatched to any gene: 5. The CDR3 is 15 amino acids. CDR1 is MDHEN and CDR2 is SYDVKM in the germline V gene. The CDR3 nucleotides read TGTGCCAGCAGTTTAGGCGGGAGAGTTCAAGAGACCCAGTACTTC. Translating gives CASSLGGRVQETQYF.

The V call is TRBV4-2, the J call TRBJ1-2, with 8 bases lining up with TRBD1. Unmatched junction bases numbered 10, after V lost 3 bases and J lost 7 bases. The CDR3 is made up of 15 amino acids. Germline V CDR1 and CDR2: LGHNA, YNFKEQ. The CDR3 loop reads CASSQEGQAGGGYTF. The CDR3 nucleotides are TGTGCCAGCAGCCAGGAGGGACAGGCGGGTGGTGGCTACACCTTC.

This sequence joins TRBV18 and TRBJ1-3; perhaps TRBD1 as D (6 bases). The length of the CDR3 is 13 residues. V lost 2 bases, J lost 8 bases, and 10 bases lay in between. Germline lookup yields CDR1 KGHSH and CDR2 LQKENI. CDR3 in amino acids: CASSPISGDTIYF. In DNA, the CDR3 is TGTGCCAGCTCACCAATATCAGGGGACACCATATATTTT.

The CDR3 bases are TGTGCCAGCAGTGAGCTAGCGGTGAGCTCCTACAATGAGCAGTTCTTC. It yields the protein CASSELAVSSYNEQFF. The J gene is TRBJ2-1, the V gene TRBV6-1; 7 bases map to TRBD2. The CDR3 extends over 16 amino acids. The junction had 5 bases not matched to a gene; V was cut back by 3 bases and J by 0 bases. The germline CDR1 and CDR2 sequences are MNHNS and SASEGT.